These 20 T cell receptor beta chains share one sample of origin, sequenced in a study of blood T cell repertoires in COVID-19. Method: immunoSEQ multiplex PCR; TCRdb's copy keeps in-frame clones and lacks some. In the table there are roughly 200,000 clones, 80% of which are singletons. Material: peripheral blood. The receptors shown here come from a man between 65 and 80 years old with active or convalescent COVID-19.

CDR3 nucleotide sequence: TGTGCCAGCAGCTACGGACAGGGGGGGCAGCCCCAGCATTTT. It specifies CASSYGQGGQPQHF. The chain links TRBV9 to TRBJ1-5, with 10 bases matching TRBD1. The V gene's germline CDR1 is SGDLS and CDR2 YYNGEE. The CDR3 spans 14 residues. V shed 4 bases, J shed 7 bases, and the junction held 5 bases outside the gene matches.

This rearrangement joins TRBV30 to TRBJ1-4; D remains unclear. The CDR3 is 12 residues long. The V gene's germline CDR1 is GTSNPN and CDR2 SVGIG (reference sequence). The V and J ends lost 5 bases and 5 bases respectively, with 9 bases between them. The CDR3 DNA reads TGTGCCTGGTTACCCCTAAATGAAAAACTGTTTTTT. This sequence encodes CAWLPLNEKLFF.

The rearrangement joins TRBV6-2 or TRBV6-3 to TRBJ1-5; D unresolved. The CDR3 length is 13 residues. Germline CDR1 is MNHEY and CDR2 is SVGEGT. The V and J ends lost 5 bases and 5 bases respectively, with 10 bases between them. CDR3: CASSPYPDQPQHF. The CDR3 nucleotides read TGTGCCAGCAGTCCCTATCCCGATCAGCCCCAGCATTTT.

In nucleotides, the CDR3 is TGTGCCAGCGGTCGGGACACCCATTCACCCCTCCACTTT. Amino acid sequence: CASGRDTHSPLHF. The chain is built from TRBV12-3 or TRBV12-4 and TRBJ1-6; tentatively, D is TRBD1 (6 bases). The CDR3 runs 13 residues. Trimming took 8 bases from V and 8 from J, leaving 13 bases between them.

The chain has TRBV30 and TRBJ2-7; 7 bases align to TRBD1. Germline V CDR1 and CDR2: GTSNPN, SVGIG (reference sequence). CDR3 size: 15 residues. V dropped 2 bases and J dropped 0; count of bases not matched to a gene: 7. CDR3 sequence (DNA): TGTGCCTGGAGTCTCGGGGACAGAAACTCCTACGAGCAGTACTTC. Its protein is CAWSLGDRNSYEQYF.

The chain recombines TRBV30 with TRBJ2-5, with 7 bases aligning to TRBD2. The CDR3 runs to 11 residues. J gave up 5 bases and V 7 bases, and 4 bases lay outside the gene matches. Germline values: CDR1 GTSNPN, CDR2 SVGIG (reference sequence). CDR3 sequence reads: CASEAGETQYF. CDR3 in DNA: TGTGCCTCCGAAGCGGGGGAGACCCAGTACTTC.

The CDR3 region is CASSFSGGVADTQYF. The CDR3 coding sequence is TGTGCCAGCAGTTTTAGCGGGGGGGTTGCAGATACGCAGTATTTT. This chain joins TRBV7-2 and TRBJ2-3, with 11 bases matching TRBD2. This CDR3 region has 15 residues. Germline values: CDR1 SGHTA, CDR2 FQGNSA. Trimming cost V 6 bases and J 4 bases; bases outside gene matches: 6.

The rearrangement joins TRBV5-5 to TRBJ1-5; perhaps TRBD1 as D (6 bases). Germline lookup yields CDR1 SGHKS and CDR2 YYEKEE (reference sequence). V was shortened by 4 bases and J by 0 bases, with 17 bases between the two germline ends. The CDR3 is made up of 17 amino acids. Written as DNA, the CDR3 is TGTGCCAGCAGCGGCGGTACAGGGTCTTATAGCAATCAGCCCCAGCATTTT. Protein sequence: CASSGGTGSYSNQPQHF.

This clone occurred once. The chain recombines TRBV18 with TRBJ2-7; the match to TRBD1 covers 12 bases. The CDR3 contains 15 residues. Germline V gives CDR1 KGHSH, CDR2 LQKENI. J was trimmed by 7 bases and V by 0 bases; bases with no gene match: 4. The CDR3: CASSPPGTGGSEQYF. As DNA, the CDR3 is TGTGCCAGCTCACCACCCGGGACAGGGGGCAGTGAGCAGTACTTC. Combining the CDR3 with reference TRBV18 and TRBJ2-7 gives the whole variable domain NAGVMQNPRHLVRRRGQEARLRCSPMKGHSHVYWYRQLPEEGLKFMVYLQKENIIDESGMPKERFSAEFPKEGPSILRIQQVVRGDSAAYFCASSPPGTGGSEQYFGPGTRLTVT.

The V call is TRBV10-2, the J call TRBJ1-4, with unresolved D. The CDR3 covers 13 residues. The V gene lost 4 bases and the J gene lost 5 bases, with 8 bases spanning the gap. The germline V gene encodes CDR1 WSHSY and CDR2 SAAADI. For the CDR3, the DNA is TGCGCCAGCAGTGTGACAAGCAATGAAAAACTGTTTTTT. Protein sequence: CASSVTSNEKLFF.

The rearrangement joins TRBV9 to TRBJ2-7; a weak D match, TRBD2 (6 bases). CDR1 is SGDLS and CDR2 is YYNGEE in the germline V gene. The CDR3 sequence is 14 residues long. Trimming pared 6 bases from V and 6 bases from J, leaving 19 bases between. The DNA for the CDR3 is TGTGCCAGCAACTGGCCCGTTCGGGGAGGCGAGCAGTACTTC. It encodes CASNWPVRGGEQYF.

The chain is built from TRBV27 and TRBJ2-1; perhaps TRBD2 as D (6 bases). Trimming removed 6 bases at V and 6 bases at J, with 15 bases between. Looked up from germline, CDR1 is MNHEY and CDR2 is SMNVEV (reference sequence). The CDR3 length is 14 residues. CDR3 coding DNA: TGTGCCAGCAGACCTTCGGGAGTCCTCAATGAGCAGTTCTTC. Protein: CASRPSGVLNEQFF.

The gene calls are TRBV27 and TRBJ2-2, with D perhaps matching TRBD1 (6 bases). The CDR3 sequence is 14 residues long. Germline CDR1 MNHEY, CDR2 SMNVEV (reference sequence). V lost 4 bases, J lost 3 bases, and 9 bases lay in between. The CDR3 loop reads CASSYYRDTGELFF. CDR3 in DNA: TGTGCCAGCAGTTACTACAGGGACACCGGGGAGCTGTTTTTT.

This clone has just a few counts. The chain carries TRBV5-1 and TRBJ1-4, with D maybe TRBD1 (5 bases). Germline loops: CDR1 SGHRS, CDR2 YFSETQ. V was clipped by 0 bases and J by 7 bases, with 13 bases between them. This CDR3 has 15 residues. The CDR3: CASSLALGGGEKLFF. The CDR3 DNA sequence: TGCGCCAGCAGCTTGGCTCTGGGGGGTGGTGAAAAACTGTTTTTT.

The chain is built from TRBV18 and TRBJ1-5; D is unresolved. This CDR3 comprises 14 residues. The germline gives CDR1 KGHSH, CDR2 LQKENI. The V end lost 3 bases, the J end lost 7 bases, and 13 bases lay between the germline ends. The CDR3 DNA follows: TGTGCCAGCTCACCGGGGAGGGAGATGCAGCCCCAGCATTTT. This encodes CASSPGREMQPQHF.

This sequence joins TRBV5-4 and TRBJ1-2; 11 bases fit TRBD1. Trimming removed 4 bases from V and 5 bases from J; junction bases left unmatched: 4. This CDR3 region has 14 residues. Germline CDR1 is SGHNT and CDR2 is YYREEE (reference sequence). The CDR3 DNA reads TGTGCCAGCAGCCCCGGGACAGGGGGATATGGCTACACCTTC. It codes for CASSPGTGGYGYTF.

This chain connects TRBV12-3 or TRBV12-4 to TRBJ2-1; possible D gene TRBD2, 6 bases. The CDR3 is 13 residues long. The ends were cut back, 5 bases at V and 9 bases at J, with 14 bases in the middle. The CDR3 loop reads CASSKVAEGEQFF. The CDR3, as DNA: TGTGCCAGCAGTAAGGTCGCGGAGGGTGAGCAGTTCTTC.

The count of this clone is one. The chain recombines TRBV15 with TRBJ1-3; 10 bases map to TRBD1. CDR3 length: 14 residues. Germline V CDR1 and CDR2: LNHNV, YYDKDF (reference sequence). V shed 4 bases and J 8 bases; nucleotides not matched to a gene: 5. The CDR3 here is CATSKGQGGHTIYF. DNA of the CDR3: TGTGCCACCAGCAAAGGACAGGGGGGACACACCATATATTTT.

The chain links TRBV3-1 (or the pseudogene TRBV3-2) to TRBJ1-2, with 9 bases matching TRBD1. This CDR3 region has 15 residues. CDR1 and CDR2 (germline): LGHDT, YNNKEL (reference sequence). The J segment lost 5 bases and the V segment lost 1 base, leaving 5 bases of the junction unmatched. This CDR3 is CASSQVSGTGYGYTF. CDR3 nucleotides: TGTGCCAGCAGCCAAGTGAGCGGGACAGGGTATGGCTACACCTTC.

The rearrangement joins TRBV6-6 to TRBJ1-2; no definite D call. V was shortened by 6 bases and J by 2 bases, with 13 bases between the two germline ends. The germline V gene encodes CDR1 MNHNY and CDR2 SVGAGI (reference sequence). The CDR3 has 14 residues. CDR3 DNA sequence: TGTGCCAGCAGCGAAATTAGCGCGAACTATGGCTACACCTTC. This encodes CASSEISANYGYTF.